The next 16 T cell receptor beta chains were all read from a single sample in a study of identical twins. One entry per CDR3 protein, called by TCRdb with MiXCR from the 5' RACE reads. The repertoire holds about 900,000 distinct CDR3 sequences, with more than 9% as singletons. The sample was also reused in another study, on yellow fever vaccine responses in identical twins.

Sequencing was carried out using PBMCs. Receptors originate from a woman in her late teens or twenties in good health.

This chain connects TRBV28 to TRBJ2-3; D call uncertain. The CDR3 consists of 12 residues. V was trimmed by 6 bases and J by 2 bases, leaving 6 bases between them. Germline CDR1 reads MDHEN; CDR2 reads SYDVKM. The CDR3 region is CASRTNTDTQYF. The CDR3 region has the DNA TGTGCCAGCAGGACAAACACAGATACGCAGTATTTT.

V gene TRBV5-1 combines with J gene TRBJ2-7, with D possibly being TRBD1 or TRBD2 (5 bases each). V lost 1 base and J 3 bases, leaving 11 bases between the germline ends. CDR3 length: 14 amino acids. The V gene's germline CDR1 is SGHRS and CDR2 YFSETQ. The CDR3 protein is CASSLLGVDYEQYF. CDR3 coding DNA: TGCGCCAGCAGCTTGTTGGGGGTGGACTACGAGCAGTACTTC. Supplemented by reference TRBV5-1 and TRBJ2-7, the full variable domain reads KAGVTQTPRYLIKTRGQQVTLSCSPISGHRSVSWYQQTPGQGLQFLFEYFSETQRNKGNFPGRFSGRQFSNSRSEMNVSTLELGDSALYLCASSLLGVDYEQYFGPGTRLTVT.

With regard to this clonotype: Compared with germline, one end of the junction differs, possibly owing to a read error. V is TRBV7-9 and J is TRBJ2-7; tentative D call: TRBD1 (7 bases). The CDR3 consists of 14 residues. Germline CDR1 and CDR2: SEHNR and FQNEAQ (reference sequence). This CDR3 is CASSPQGGSNEQYF. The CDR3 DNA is TGTGCCAGCAGCCCCCAGGGGGGCTCCAACGAGCAGTACTTC.

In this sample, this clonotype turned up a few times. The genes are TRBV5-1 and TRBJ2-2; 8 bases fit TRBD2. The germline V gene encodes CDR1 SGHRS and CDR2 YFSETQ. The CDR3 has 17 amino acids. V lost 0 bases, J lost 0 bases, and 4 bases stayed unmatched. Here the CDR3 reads CASSLAPGLANTGELFF. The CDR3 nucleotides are TGCGCCAGCAGCTTGGCCCCGGGACTAGCGAACACCGGGGAGCTGTTTTTT.

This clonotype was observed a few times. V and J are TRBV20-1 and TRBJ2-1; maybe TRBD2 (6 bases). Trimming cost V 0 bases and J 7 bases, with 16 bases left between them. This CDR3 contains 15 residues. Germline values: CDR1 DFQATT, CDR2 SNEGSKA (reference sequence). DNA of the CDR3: TGCAGTGCTAGAGATCTACGCGGGGAGTGGAATGAGCAGTTCTTC. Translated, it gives CSARDLRGEWNEQFF.

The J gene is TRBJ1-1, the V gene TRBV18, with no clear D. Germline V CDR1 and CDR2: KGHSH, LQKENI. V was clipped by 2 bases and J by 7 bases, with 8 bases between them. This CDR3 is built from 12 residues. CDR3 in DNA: TGTGCCAGCTCACCAAGCGTAGGTGAAGCTTTCTTT. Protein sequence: CASSPSVGEAFF.

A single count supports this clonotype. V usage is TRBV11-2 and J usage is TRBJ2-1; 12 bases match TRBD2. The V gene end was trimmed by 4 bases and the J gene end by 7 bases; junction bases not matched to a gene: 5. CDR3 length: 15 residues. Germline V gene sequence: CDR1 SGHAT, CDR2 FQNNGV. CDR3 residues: CASSWTSGERNEQFF. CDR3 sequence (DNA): TGTGCCAGCAGCTGGACTAGCGGGGAGAGGAATGAGCAGTTCTTC.

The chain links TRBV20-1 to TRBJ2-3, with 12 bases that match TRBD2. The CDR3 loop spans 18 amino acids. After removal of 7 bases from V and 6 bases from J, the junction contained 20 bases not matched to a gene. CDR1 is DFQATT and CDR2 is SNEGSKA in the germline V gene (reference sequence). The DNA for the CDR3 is TGCAGTGTCCGTTCTAGCGGGAGGGCCGTTTTAGCTGAGGATACGCAGTATTTT. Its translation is CSVRSSGRAVLAEDTQYF.

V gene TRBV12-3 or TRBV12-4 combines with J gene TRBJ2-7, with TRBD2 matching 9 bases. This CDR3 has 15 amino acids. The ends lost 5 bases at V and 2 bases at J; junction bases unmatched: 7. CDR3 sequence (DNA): TGTGCCAGCAGTCATAGCGGGAGCCCAACCTACGAGCAGTACTTC. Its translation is CASSHSGSPTYEQYF.

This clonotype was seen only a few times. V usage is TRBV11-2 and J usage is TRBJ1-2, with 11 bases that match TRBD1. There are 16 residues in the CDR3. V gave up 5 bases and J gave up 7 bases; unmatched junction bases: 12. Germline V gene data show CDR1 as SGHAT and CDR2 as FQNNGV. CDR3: CASSPNSGTGGSGYTF. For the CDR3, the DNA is TGTGCCAGCAGCCCGAATTCCGGGACAGGGGGATCTGGCTACACCTTC.

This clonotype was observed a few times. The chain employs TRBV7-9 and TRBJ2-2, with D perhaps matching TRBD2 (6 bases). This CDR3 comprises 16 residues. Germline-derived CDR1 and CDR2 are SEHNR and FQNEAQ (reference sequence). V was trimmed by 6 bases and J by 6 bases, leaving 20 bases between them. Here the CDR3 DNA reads TGTGCCAGCAGTACTCCCCCCCAGTGGGGGGCCGGGGAGCTGTTTTTT. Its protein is CASSTPPQWGAGELFF.

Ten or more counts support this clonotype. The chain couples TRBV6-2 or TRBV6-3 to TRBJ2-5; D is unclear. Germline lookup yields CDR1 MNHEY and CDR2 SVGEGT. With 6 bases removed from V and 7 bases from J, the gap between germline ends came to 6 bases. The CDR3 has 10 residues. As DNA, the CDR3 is TGTGCCAGCAGCCAGAGGACCCAGTACTTC. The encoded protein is CASSQRTQYF.

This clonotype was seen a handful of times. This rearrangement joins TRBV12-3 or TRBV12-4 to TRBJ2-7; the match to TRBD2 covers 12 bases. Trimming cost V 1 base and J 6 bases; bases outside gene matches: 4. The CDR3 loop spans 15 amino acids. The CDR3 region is CASSLGTSGTIEQYF. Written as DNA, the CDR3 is TGTGCCAGCAGTTTAGGGACTAGCGGGACGATCGAGCAGTACTTC.

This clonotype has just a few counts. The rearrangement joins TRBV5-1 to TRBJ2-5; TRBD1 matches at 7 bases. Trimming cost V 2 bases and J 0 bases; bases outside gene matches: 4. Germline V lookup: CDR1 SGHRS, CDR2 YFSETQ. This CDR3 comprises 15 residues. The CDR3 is CASSFGQVDQETQYF. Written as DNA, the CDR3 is TGCGCCAGCAGCTTTGGACAGGTGGACCAAGAGACCCAGTACTTC.

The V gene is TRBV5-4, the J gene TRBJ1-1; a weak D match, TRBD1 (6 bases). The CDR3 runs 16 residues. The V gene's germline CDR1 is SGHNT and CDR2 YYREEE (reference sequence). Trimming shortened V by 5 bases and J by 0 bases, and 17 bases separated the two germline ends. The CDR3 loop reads CASRRDIQGLNTEAFF. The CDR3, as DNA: TGTGCCAGCAGAAGGGACATACAGGGATTGAACACTGAAGCTTTCTTT. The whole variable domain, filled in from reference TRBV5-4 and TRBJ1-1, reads ETGVTQSPTHLIKTRGQQVTLRCSSQSGHNTVSWYQQALGQGPQFIFQYYREEENGRGNFPPRFSGLQFPNYSSELNVNALELDDSALYLCASRRDIQGLNTEAFFGQGTRLTVV.

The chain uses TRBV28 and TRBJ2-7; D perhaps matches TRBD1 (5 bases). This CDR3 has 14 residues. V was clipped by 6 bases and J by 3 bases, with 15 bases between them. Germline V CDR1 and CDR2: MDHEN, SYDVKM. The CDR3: CASSPLGQGYEQYV. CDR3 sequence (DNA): TGTGCCAGCAGCCCATTAGGACAAGGCTACGAGCAGTACGTC.